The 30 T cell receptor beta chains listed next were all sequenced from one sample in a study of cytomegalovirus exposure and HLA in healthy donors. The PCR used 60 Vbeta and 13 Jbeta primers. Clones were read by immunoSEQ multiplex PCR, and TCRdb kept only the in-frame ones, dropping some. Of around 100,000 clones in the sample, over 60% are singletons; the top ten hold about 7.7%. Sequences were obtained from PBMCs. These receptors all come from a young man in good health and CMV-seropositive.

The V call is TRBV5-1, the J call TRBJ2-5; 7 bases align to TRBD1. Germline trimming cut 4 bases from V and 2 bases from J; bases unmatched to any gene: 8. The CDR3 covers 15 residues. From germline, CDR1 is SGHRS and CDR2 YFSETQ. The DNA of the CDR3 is TGCGCCAGCAGCAAAGGGACAGCCTTTCAAGAGACCCAGTACTTC. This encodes CASSKGTAFQETQYF.

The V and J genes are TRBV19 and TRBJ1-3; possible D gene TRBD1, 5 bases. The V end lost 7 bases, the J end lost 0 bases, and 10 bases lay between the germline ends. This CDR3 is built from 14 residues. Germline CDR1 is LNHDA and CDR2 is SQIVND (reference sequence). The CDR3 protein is CASKRGSSGNTIYF. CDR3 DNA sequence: TGTGCCAGTAAACGGGGGAGCTCTGGAAACACCATATATTTT.

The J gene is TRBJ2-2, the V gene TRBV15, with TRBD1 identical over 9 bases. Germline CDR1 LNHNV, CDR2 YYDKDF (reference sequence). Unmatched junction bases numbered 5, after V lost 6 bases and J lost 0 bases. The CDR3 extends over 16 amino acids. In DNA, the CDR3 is TGTGCCACCAGTACAGGGGGCGCATCGAACACCGGGGAGCTGTTTTTT. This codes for CATSTGGASNTGELFF.

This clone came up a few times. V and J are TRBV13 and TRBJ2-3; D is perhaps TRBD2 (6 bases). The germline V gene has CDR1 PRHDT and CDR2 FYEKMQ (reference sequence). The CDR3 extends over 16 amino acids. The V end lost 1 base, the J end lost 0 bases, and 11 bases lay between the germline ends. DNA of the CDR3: TGTGCCAGCAGCTTAGTATCCCTAGCGAGCACAGATACGCAGTATTTT. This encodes CASSLVSLASTDTQYF. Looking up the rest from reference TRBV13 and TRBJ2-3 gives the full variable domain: AAGVIQSPRHLIKEKRETATLKCYPIPRHDTVYWYQQGPGQDPQFLISFYEKMQSDKGSIPDRFSAQQFSDYHSELNMSSLELGDSALYFCASSLVSLASTDTQYFGPGTRLTVL.

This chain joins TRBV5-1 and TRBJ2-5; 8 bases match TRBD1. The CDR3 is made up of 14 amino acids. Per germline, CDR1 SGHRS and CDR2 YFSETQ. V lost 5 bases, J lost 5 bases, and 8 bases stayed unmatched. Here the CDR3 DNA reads TGCGCCAGCAGTTCCGGACAGGGACGGGAGACCCAGTACTTC. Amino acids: CASSSGQGRETQYF.

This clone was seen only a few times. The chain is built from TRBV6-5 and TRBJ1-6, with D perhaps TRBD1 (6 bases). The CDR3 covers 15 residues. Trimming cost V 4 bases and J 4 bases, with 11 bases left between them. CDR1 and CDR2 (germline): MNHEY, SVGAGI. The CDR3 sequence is CASSFDGQYNSPLHF. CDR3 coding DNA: TGTGCCAGCAGTTTCGACGGACAGTATAATTCACCCCTCCACTTT.

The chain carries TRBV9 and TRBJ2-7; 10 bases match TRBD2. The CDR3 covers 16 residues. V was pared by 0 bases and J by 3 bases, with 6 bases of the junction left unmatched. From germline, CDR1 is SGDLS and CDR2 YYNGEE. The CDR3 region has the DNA TGTGCCAGCAGCGTAGGGGGGCTAGCGGGGGACTACGAGCAGTACTTC. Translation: CASSVGGLAGDYEQYF.

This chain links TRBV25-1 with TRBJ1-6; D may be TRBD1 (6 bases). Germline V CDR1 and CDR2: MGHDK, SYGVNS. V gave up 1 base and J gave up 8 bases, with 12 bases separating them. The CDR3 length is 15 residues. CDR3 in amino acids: CASSEWAGADSPLHF. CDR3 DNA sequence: TGTGCCAGCAGTGAATGGGCAGGGGCGGATTCACCCCTCCACTTT.

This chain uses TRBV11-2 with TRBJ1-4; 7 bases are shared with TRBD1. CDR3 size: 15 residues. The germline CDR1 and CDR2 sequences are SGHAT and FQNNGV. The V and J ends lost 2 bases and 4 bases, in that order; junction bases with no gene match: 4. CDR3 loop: CASSLRGQLNEKLFF. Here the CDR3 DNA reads TGTGCCAGCAGCTTAAGGGGGCAGCTTAATGAAAAACTGTTTTTT. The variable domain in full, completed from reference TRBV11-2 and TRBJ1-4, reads EAGVAQSPRYKIIEKRQSVAFWCNPISGHATLYWYQQILGQGPKLLIQFQNNGVVDDSQLPKDRFSAERLKGVDSTLKIQPAKLEDSAVYLCASSLRGQLNEKLFFGSGTQLSVL.

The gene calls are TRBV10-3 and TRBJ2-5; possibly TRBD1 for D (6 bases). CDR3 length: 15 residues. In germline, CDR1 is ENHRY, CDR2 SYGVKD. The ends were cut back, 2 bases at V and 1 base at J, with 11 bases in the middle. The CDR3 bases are TGTGCCATCAGTGAGACAGGGTTGAGCCAAGAGACCCAGTACTTC. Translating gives CAISETGLSQETQYF.

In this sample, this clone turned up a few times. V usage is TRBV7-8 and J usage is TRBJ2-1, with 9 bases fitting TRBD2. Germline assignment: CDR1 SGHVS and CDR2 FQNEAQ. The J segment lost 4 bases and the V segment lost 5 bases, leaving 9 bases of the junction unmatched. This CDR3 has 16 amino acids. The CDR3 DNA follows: TGTGCCAGCAGCCCTCCGGGACTAGCTTCTTACAATGAGCAGTTCTTC. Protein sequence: CASSPPGLASYNEQFF.

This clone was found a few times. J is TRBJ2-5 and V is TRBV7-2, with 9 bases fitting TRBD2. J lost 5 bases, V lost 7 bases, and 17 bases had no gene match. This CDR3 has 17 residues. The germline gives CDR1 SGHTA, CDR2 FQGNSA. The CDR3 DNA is TGTGCCAGCAACTCGGCACTAGCGGGTACCCCGGGGGAGACCCAGTACTTC. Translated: CASNSALAGTPGETQYF.

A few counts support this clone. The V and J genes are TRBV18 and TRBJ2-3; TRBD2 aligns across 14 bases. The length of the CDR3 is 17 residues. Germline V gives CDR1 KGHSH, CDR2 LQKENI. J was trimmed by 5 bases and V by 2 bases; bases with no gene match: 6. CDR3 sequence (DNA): TGTGCCAGCTCACCAGGACTAGCGGGGGGAGAGGGAGATACGCAGTATTTT. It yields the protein CASSPGLAGGEGDTQYF. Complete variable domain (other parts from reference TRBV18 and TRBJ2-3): NAGVMQNPRHLVRRRGQEARLRCSPMKGHSHVYWYRQLPEEGLKFMVYLQKENIIDESGMPKERFSAEFPKEGPSILRIQQVVRGDSAAYFCASSPGLAGGEGDTQYFGPGTRLTVL.

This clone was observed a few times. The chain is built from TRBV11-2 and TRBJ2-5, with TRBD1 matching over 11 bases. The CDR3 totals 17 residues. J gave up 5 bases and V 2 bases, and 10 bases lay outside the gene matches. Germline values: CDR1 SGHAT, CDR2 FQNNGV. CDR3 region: CASSLWGQGVIVETQYF. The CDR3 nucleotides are TGTGCCAGCAGCTTATGGGGACAGGGGGTCATTGTGGAGACCCAGTACTTC.

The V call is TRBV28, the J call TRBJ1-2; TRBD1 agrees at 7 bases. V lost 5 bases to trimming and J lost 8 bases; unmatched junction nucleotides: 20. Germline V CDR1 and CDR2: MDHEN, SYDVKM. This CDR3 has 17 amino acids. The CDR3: CASSPTPHTGVGKGYTF. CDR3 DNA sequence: TGTGCCAGCAGTCCTACCCCACACACAGGGGTTGGGAAGGGCTACACCTTC.

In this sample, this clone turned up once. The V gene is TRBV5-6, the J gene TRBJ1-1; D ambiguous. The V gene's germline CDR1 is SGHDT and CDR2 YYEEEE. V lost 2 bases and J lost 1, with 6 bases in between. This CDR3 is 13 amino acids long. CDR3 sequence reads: CASSFAENTEAFF. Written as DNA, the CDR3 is TGTGCCAGCAGCTTCGCGGAGAACACTGAAGCTTTCTTT.

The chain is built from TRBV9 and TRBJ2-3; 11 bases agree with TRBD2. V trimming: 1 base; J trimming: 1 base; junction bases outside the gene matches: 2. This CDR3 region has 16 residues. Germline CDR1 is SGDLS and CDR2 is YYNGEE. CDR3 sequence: CASSVFSGGGTDTQYF. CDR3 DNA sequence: TGTGCCAGCAGCGTATTTAGCGGGGGGGGCACAGATACGCAGTATTTT.

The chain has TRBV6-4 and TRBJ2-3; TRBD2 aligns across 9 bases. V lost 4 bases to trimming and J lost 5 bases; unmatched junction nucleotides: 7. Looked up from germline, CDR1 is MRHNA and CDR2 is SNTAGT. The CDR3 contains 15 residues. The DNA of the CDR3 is TGTGCCAGCAGTGCTGCTAGCGGGGCTGTAGATACGCAGTATTTT. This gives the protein CASSAASGAVDTQYF.

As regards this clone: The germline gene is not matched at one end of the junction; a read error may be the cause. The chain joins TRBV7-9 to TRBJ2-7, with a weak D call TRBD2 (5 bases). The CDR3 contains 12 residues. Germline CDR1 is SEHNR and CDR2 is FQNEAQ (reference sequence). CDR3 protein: CSSSRRDYEQYF. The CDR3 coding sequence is TGTTCCAGCAGCCGCCGGGACTACGAGCAGTACTTC.

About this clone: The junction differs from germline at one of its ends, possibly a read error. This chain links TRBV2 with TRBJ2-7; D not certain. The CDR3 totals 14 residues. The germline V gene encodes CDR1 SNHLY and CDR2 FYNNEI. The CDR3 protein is CASSESEISCEQYF. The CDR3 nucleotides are TGTGCCAGCAGTGAATCGGAGATTTCCTGCGAGCAGTACTTC.

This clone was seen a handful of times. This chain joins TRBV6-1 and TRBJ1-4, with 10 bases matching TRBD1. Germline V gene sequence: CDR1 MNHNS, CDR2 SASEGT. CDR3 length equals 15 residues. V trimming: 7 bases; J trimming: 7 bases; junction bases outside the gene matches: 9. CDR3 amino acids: CASTPGTGDLEKLFF. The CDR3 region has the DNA TGTGCCAGCACCCCCGGGACAGGGGACCTTGAAAAACTGTTTTTT.

In DNA, the CDR3 is TGTGCCAGCAGCCAGGGGGGTGGGGCTTTCTTT. It is translated as CASSQGGGAFF. The V and J genes are TRBV6-5 and TRBJ1-1; 7 bases match TRBD1. Unmatched junction bases numbered 6, after V lost 6 bases and J lost 11 bases. The CDR3 has 11 residues. Looked up from germline, CDR1 is MNHEY and CDR2 is SVGAGI.

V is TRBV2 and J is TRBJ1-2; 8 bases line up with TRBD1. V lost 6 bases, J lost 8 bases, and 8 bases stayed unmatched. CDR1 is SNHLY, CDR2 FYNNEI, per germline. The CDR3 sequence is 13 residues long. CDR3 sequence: CASRAWTGRGYTF. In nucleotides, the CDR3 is TGTGCCAGCAGGGCCTGGACAGGGCGAGGCTACACCTTC. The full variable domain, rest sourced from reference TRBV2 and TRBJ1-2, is EPEVTQTPSHQVTQMGQEVILRCVPISNHLYFYWYRQILGQKVEFLVSFYNNEISEKSEIFDDQFSVERPDGSNFTLKIRSTKLEDSAMYFCASRAWTGRGYTFGSGTRLTVV.

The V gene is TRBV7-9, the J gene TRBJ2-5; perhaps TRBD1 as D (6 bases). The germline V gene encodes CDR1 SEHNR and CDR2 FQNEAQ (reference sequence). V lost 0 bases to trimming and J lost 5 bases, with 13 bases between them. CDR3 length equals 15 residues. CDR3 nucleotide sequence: TGTGCCAGCAGCTTAGCTACGTCAGGGGCGGAGACCCAGTACTTC. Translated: CASSLATSGAETQYF.

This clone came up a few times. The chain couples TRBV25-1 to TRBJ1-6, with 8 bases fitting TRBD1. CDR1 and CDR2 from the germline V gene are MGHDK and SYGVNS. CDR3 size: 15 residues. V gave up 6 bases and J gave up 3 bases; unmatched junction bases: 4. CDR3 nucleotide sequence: TGTGCCAGCAGAACGACAGGGGTCTATAATTCACCCCTCCACTTT. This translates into CASRTTGVYNSPLHF.

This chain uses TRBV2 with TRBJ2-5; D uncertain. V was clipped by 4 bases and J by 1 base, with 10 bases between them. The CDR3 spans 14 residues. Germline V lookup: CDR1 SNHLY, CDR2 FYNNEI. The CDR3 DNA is TGTGCCAGCAGTGCACAGAGAGCCCAAGAGACCCAGTACTTC. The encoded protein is CASSAQRAQETQYF.

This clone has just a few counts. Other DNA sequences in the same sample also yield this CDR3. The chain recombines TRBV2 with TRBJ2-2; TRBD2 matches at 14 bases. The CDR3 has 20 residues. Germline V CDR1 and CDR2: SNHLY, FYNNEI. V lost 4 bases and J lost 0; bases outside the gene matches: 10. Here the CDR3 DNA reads TGTGCCAGCAGTGCGGCCTTTGGGACTAGCGGGGGAGCGAACACCGGGGAGCTGTTTTTT. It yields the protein CASSAAFGTSGGANTGELFF.

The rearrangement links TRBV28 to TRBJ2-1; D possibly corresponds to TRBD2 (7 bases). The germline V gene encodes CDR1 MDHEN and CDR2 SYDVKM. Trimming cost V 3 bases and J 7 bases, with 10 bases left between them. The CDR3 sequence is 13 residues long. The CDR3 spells CASSLGGPNEQFF. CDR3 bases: TGTGCCAGCAGTTTGGGGGGGCCAAATGAGCAGTTCTTC.

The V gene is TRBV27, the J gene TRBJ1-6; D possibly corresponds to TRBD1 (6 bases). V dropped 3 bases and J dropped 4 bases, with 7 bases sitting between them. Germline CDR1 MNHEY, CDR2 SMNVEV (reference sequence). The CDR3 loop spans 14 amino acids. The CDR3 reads CASSFQGYNSPLHF. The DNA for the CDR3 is TGTGCCAGCAGTTTTCAGGGGTATAATTCACCCCTCCACTTT.

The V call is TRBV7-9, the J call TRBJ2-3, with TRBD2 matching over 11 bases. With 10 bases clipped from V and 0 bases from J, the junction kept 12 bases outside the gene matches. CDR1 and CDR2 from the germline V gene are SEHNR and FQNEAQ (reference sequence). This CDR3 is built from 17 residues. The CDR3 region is CANALAGDMPSTDTQYF. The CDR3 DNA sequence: TGTGCCAATGCACTAGCGGGGGACATGCCTAGCACAGATACGCAGTATTTT.